A single TCR beta chain is shown here with its context. Method: immunoSEQ multiplex PCR; TCRdb's copy keeps in-frame clones and lacks some. The profile shows around 86,000 clones, around nine tenths of them singletons. This sample is part of a study of control samples from healthy donors and cancer patients. Trimming removed 5 bases at V and 5 bases at J, with 10 bases between. Germline CDR1 KGHDR, CDR2 SFDVKD. This CDR3 contains 13 residues. The origin of this receptor is a woman aged 55-69 years with head and neck cancer. This rearrangement joins TRBV24-1 to TRBJ2-3; D might be TRBD2 (6 bases). The sequencing sample was made of PBMCs. The CDR3 region is CATSAGVIDTQYF. As DNA, the CDR3 is TGTGCCACCAGTGCGGGAGTAATAGATACGCAGTATTTT.